The entry below gives a single TCR beta chain sequence along with its context. Its antigen has not been determined. Per-base qualities were not stored, and no clone one base away is much larger. The germline V gene supplies CDR1 SGHRS and CDR2 YFSETQ. V gives up 0 bases and J gives up 8 bases, and the segment between their germline ends measures 11 bases. The CDR3 goes from the cysteine to the phenylalanine over 14 residues. Here the CDR3 DNA is all that survives: 42 bases in frame from base 1. The data were obtained in a study of blood T cell repertoires in COVID-19 (dated by TCRdb to 2019 to 2021). For the wider study: Samples from collaborators originated in the United States, Italy and Spain and spanned both the acute and convalescent phases of COVID-19. The repertoires were released in a freely available public database meant as a resource for research on the immune response to SARS-CoV-2. Nearly every sample came with metadata listing a de-identified subject ID, COVID-19 status, age in years and sex. The dataset comprised deeply sampled blood TCRbeta repertoires from subjects exposed to, actively infected with, or recovered from COVID-19. The prospective study material was composed of cDNA or gDNA derived from T cells, B-cell-depleted T cells, or PBMCs. Samples came from the ongoing ImmuneRACE study (first 160 participants) plus 1,254 subjects from 6 global collaborators. HLA class I and class II types, where available, came from metadata supplied by the sample provider rather than from assay-based typing. The full study reports these points: The quantity of clinical and demographic metadata differed by source and by participant and was supplied without curation.

The immunoSEQ Assay, a bias-controlled multiplex PCR, was used to amplify TCRbeta CDR3 regions from genomic DNA. As for the authors' bioinformatics: The number of nucleated cells in each sample was estimated from the amplification of reference gene primers within the assay. Sequence reads were collapsed and filtered to measure the absolute abundance of every unique TCRbeta CDR3 rearrangement. For each sample, productive Simpson clonality was calculated as the square root of Simpson's diversity index across productive rearrangements. This immuneACCESS table, as held by TCRdb, lists in-frame sequences with V and J called but not all clones. Of the missing ones, under half trace to an unresolved V gene in checked studies; the others have no known cause. V and J calls and clone size come straight from that table; D and trimming were deduced from the DNA. The sample contains more than 100,000 clones, just under 85% of them found a single time. Roughly 15% of the sample is in the top ten clones.

Collaborating institutions collected whole blood in K2EDTA tubes following their own protocols. For TCRbeta analysis, collaborator samples were shipped as frozen whole blood, as isolated PBMCs, or as DNA extracted from either sample type. Recombination linked TRBV5-1 to TRBJ1-4, with the D gene too uncertain to name. This receptor was identified in a woman between 45 and 65 years old with acute or convalescent COVID-19. Input material: peripheral blood. The sequenced DNA: TGCGCCAGCAGCTTGGGAGGGTACTACGAAAAACTGTTTTTT. This encodes CASSLGGYYEKLFF.